This TCR beta chain appears in the sequencing data of a study of vaccination and CD4 T cells after COVID-19. The germline V gene has CDR1 MDHEN and CDR2 SYDVKM. Trimming took off 10 bases at V and 5 bases at J, with 12 bases between the two ends. The CDR3 covers 13 residues. Findings and limits, study-wide: Within the convalescent patients, spike mono-reactivity was found in 304 of 307 vaccine-specific clones.

Treatment indicated: roughly ten-day PBMC culture with coronavirus spike peptide pools or control peptides (ViraFEST assay). According to the study, CD4+ T cells from the unexposed donor were gathered ahead of the COVID-19 pandemic (2011-2018). Oncomine TCR Beta short-read sequencing was applied to DNA from cultured CD4+ T cells. The template was genomic DNA from cultured CD4+ T cells. MiXCR was run by TCRdb on the PCR reads, yielding one entry per CDR3 protein. The sample has more than 6,500 distinct CDR3 sequences; around a third are singletons. By share, this clonotype counts as medium-sized. Antigen unknown.

Sequences were obtained from CD4+ T cells from blood, cultured in vitro. This sequence was found in a human donor in good health. The gene calls are TRBV28 and TRBJ1-6; no definite D call. CDR3 sequence reads: CATKAFHNSPLHF. The CDR3 bases are TGTGCCACCAAGGCTTTCCATAATTCACCCCTCCACTTT.